Many counts were recorded for the clone carrying this T cell receptor beta chain. The antigen remains undetermined. RNA transcripts were the source from which TCR beta CDR3 regions were amplified. The first-round RT-PCR employed HTBI primers together with the Qiagen OneStep RT-PCR kit. A multiplex PCR was then performed as the second round. TCRdb called the multiplex PCR reads again in MiXCR, with one record for every CDR3 protein. The data show about 390,000 distinct CDR3 sequences, 15% seen once. Among the exclusions were patients with other autoimmune diseases, uncontrolled infections, pregnancy or lactation. The PBMC fraction was derived from over 9 ml of fresh peripheral blood. These data come from a study of Graves' ophthalmopathy and Graves' hyperthyroidism. Study results and caveats: Also, most clonotypes expanded in the thyroid above 0.001 frequency appeared in blood. Ophthalmopathy could be told apart from stable hyperthyroidism by a 13-signature model (around 85% sensitivity, about 81% specificity).

CDR1 is DFQATT, CDR2 SNEGSKA, per germline (reference sequence). The CDR3 covers 15 residues. V lost 6 bases to trimming and J lost 6 bases, with 21 bases between them. This TCR derives from a woman aged 18-29 years with stable Graves' hyperthyroidism. Sequencing used peripheral blood. This rearrangement joins TRBV20-1 to TRBJ1-5; D is possibly TRBD1 (6 bases). Here the CDR3 DNA reads TGCAGTGCCAGGTCACCGGGACAAGGGGTTCAGCCCCAGCATTTT. Protein sequence: CSARSPGQGVQPQHF.